This TCR beta chain derives from a study of OX40 agonist ivuxolimab in advanced cancers. Study information: Ivuxolimab doses were 0.01, 0.1, 0.3, 1.5, 3 or 10 mg/kg every 2 weeks. Subjects had a mean age of about 65 years, with a range of about 23 to 85; roughly 80% were male.

Produced via immunoSEQ multiplex PCR; TCRdb's table is partial and in-frame only. The sample yields under 70,000 clones, 80% to 90% seen once. The source was CD4+ or CD8+ T cells sorted from blood, collected in a trial of the OX40 agonist ivuxolimab. This sequence was found in an adult with an advanced solid tumor such as melanoma, head and neck, liver or kidney cancer.

The CDR3 nucleotides read TGCGCCAGCAGCCAAGCAAAGGACGCCGGGCATGAGCAGTTCTTC. Its translation is CASSQAKDAGHEQFF. The chain employs TRBV4-3 and TRBJ2-1; D unresolved. The CDR3 length is 15 residues. Germline V gives CDR1 LGHNA, CDR2 YSLEER. V lost 1 base and J 8 bases, leaving 15 bases between the germline ends.